This TCR beta chain was sequenced for a study of T cells after posttransplantation cyclophosphamide. Remarks on this clone: Its antigen is as yet unknown.

The naive gate required viable CD3+CD4+ or CD3+CD8+ cells with CCR7+CD45RA+CD45RO-CD95-CD27+CD28+ phenotype. This related bone marrow graft donor gave peripheral blood on the day of marrow donation. Using immunoSEQ multiplex PCR, the repertoire was profiled, and TCRdb retains in-frame clones only, with some absent. The table shows around 20,000 clones, with about 97% occurring only once. General study findings and limits: Donor CD8+ memory clones often dominated recipient blood repertoires at later times. After PTCy, TRB diversity resembled that of CNI/methotrexate controls. Skin or GI-infiltrating T cells shared few TRB sequences with blood.

The V end was cut by 6 bases, the J end by 6 bases, with 26 bases between. CDR3 size: 17 residues. The germline CDR1 and CDR2 sequences are SGHDT and YYEEEE. The chain employs TRBV5-6 and TRBJ2-3; D is perhaps TRBD1 (6 bases). Material for sequencing was naive CD4+ T cells sorted from PBMCs. The source of this sequence is a man aged 50-60 years in good health, CMV-negative, and a related stem cell transplant donor. For the CDR3, the DNA is TGTGCCAGCAACCACGTGCCTTTCAGGGGCCCATGGGATACGCAGTATTTT. This sequence encodes CASNHVPFRGPWDTQYF.